This entry is about one T cell receptor beta chain. Germline V gene lookup returns CDR1 MDHEN and CDR2 SYDVKM. The V end was cut by 3 bases, the J end by 8 bases, with 13 bases between. This CDR3 spans 13 amino acids. This specimen belongs to a study of cytomegalovirus exposure and HLA in healthy donors. The primer mix had 60 Vbeta and 13 Jbeta primers. The method was immunoSEQ multiplex PCR; TCRdb's version includes in-frame clones alone and lacks a portion of them. The sample holds around 150,000 clones. The rearrangement joins TRBV28 to TRBJ1-2, with a tentative D call TRBD1 (5 bases). The source material was PBMCs. The sequence was obtained from a man aged 25 to 40 in good health and CMV-seronegative. The CDR3 nucleotides read TGTGCCAGCAGTTTGGCAGGGATGCGAGGCTACACCTTC. Its translation is CASSLAGMRGYTF.